A single sample gave rise to the 20 T cell receptor beta chains below, sequenced in a study of blood T cell repertoires in COVID-19. Assay: immunoSEQ multiplex PCR; the TCRdb copy retains only in-frame clones and omits some. The table includes hundreds of thousands of clones, 70% to 90% detected once. The sample consisted of peripheral blood. These TCRs come from a woman younger than 45 with COVID-19, enrolled during active disease.

To note about this clone: Germline is not matched at one junction end, which may reflect a read error. This chain links TRBV14 with TRBJ2-2; D unclear. Germline V gene sequence: CDR1 SGHDN, CDR2 FVKESK. CDR3 length equals 15 residues. The CDR3 nucleotides read TGTGCCAGCAGCCAATCCCCGCTTAACATCGGGGAGCTGTTTTTT. Encoded protein: CASSQSPLNIGELFF.

This rearrangement joins TRBV7-2 to TRBJ2-2; 7 bases line up with TRBD2. CDR3 length: 14 residues. Germline lookup yields CDR1 SGHTA and CDR2 FQGNSA. The V gene end was trimmed by 5 bases and the J gene end by 6 bases; junction bases not matched to a gene: 6. In nucleotides, the CDR3 is TGTGCCAGCAGCCCAAGTGGGGGGGCCGGGGAGCTGTTTTTT. Amino acid sequence: CASSPSGGAGELFF.

The chain links TRBV6-5 to TRBJ2-5; no definite D call. Germline loops: CDR1 MNHEY, CDR2 SVGAGI. V lost 0 bases, J lost 1 base, and 12 bases lay in between. The CDR3 spans 16 residues. This CDR3 reads CASSYSSNRPQETQYF. The CDR3 region has the DNA TGTGCCAGCAGTTACTCGAGTAACCGTCCCCAAGAGACCCAGTACTTC.

The chain joins TRBV24-1 to TRBJ2-3; tentative D call: TRBD2 (5 bases). Germline CDR1 KGHDR, CDR2 SFDVKD. V lost 5 bases to trimming and J lost 1 base, with 9 bases between them. The CDR3 totals 14 residues. The CDR3 protein is CATSGTEGTDTQYF. The CDR3, as DNA: TGTGCCACCAGTGGAACGGAGGGCACAGATACGCAGTATTTT.

The chain carries TRBV21-1 and TRBJ1-5; the table names TRBD1, a call not compared with the DNA. TRBV21-1 is tagged as a pseudogene. This CDR3 has 19 amino acids. The CDR3 spells CASSKARMRPDRASQPQHF. In DNA, the CDR3 is TGTGCCAGCAGCAAAGCCCGGATGAGGCCCGACAGGGCAAGTCAGCCCCAGCATTTT.

This clone was seen just once. This sequence joins TRBV6-5 and TRBJ2-3, with D possibly matching TRBD2 (5 bases). The V gene lost 3 bases and the J gene lost 8 bases, with 12 bases spanning the gap. CDR1 and CDR2 from the germline V gene are MNHEY and SVGAGI. The CDR3 runs to 13 residues. This CDR3 reads CASSYSAEGTQYF. CDR3 coding DNA: TGTGCCAGCAGTTATAGCGCGGAAGGTACGCAGTATTTT.

The CDR3 nucleotides read TGTGCCAGCAGCTTTAGGGGCTACAATGAGCAGTTCTTC. This gives the protein CASSFRGYNEQFF. This chain uses TRBV7-9 with TRBJ2-1; possibly TRBD1 for D (5 bases). V was clipped by 3 bases and J by 3 bases, with 6 bases between them. The CDR3 has 13 residues. Germline CDR1 and CDR2: SEHNR and FQNEAQ (reference sequence).

V and J are TRBV5-4 and TRBJ2-3; possible D gene TRBD2, 6 bases. The CDR3 runs 17 residues. Germline-derived CDR1 and CDR2 are SGHNT and YYREEE (reference sequence). V dropped 4 bases and J dropped 4 bases, with 22 bases sitting between them. CDR3 nucleotides: TGTGCCAGCAGCCCGTGGGGTTCGGCGGGAATAGCAGATACGCAGTATTTT. It specifies CASSPWGSAGIADTQYF.

There are a few counts of this clone. DNA for the CDR3: TGTGCCAGCAGTGTAGGGACAGGGGTAATGAACACTGAAGCTTTCTTT. This codes for CASSVGTGVMNTEAFF. The chain joins TRBV6-2 or TRBV6-3 to TRBJ1-1; 10 nucleotides line up with TRBD1. V gave up 5 bases and J gave up 0 bases; unmatched junction bases: 6. CDR1 MNHEY and CDR2 SVGEGT come from the germline V gene. CDR3 size: 16 residues.

This clone was seen once. The CDR3 loop is CASRGRPSQETQYF. The CDR3 DNA sequence: TGTGCCAGCAGAGGGAGGCCTAGTCAAGAGACCCAGTACTTC. V gene TRBV7-6 combines with J gene TRBJ2-5, with a tentative D call TRBD2 (6 bases). CDR1 and CDR2 (germline): SGHVS, FNYEAQ. V shed 6 bases and J shed 2 bases, with 13 bases lying between them. The CDR3 has 14 residues.

There are a few counts of this clone. J is TRBJ1-6 and V is TRBV19; 9 bases are shared with TRBD1. Germline assignment: CDR1 LNHDA and CDR2 SQIVND (reference sequence). The CDR3 is made up of 15 amino acids. V was pared by 7 bases and J by 7 bases, with 8 bases of the junction left unmatched. The DNA for the CDR3 is TGTGCCAGTACCGCCGGACAGGGGCAAAATTCACCCCTCCACTTT. Translating it yields CASTAGQGQNSPLHF. Full variable domain (remainder filled in from reference TRBV19 and TRBJ1-6): DGGITQSPKYLFRKEGQNVTLSCEQNLNHDAMYWYRQDPGQGLRLIYYSQIVNDFQKGDIAEGYSVSREKKESFPLTVTSAQKNPTAFYLCASTAGQGQNSPLHFGNGTRLTVT.

This clone has a handful of counts. The chain carries TRBV5-1 and TRBJ1-1, with D tentatively TRBD1 (5 bases). V shed 2 bases and J shed 3 bases, with 14 bases lying between them. This CDR3 region has 15 residues. The germline gives CDR1 SGHRS, CDR2 YFSETQ. CDR3: CASSLLTDTHTEAFF. The CDR3 region has the DNA TGCGCCAGCAGCTTACTGACAGACACCCACACTGAAGCTTTCTTT.

V is TRBV7-9 and J is TRBJ1-4; perhaps TRBD1 as D (5 bases). This CDR3 spans 15 amino acids. Trimming left V 5 bases short and J 6 bases short, with 16 bases between. From germline, CDR1 is SEHNR and CDR2 FQNEAQ (reference sequence). CDR3 region: CASSPWRVRDEKLFF. The CDR3 bases are TGTGCCAGCAGCCCATGGAGAGTCAGGGATGAAAAACTGTTTTTT.

The gene calls are TRBV27 and TRBJ1-2; D perhaps matches TRBD1 (5 bases). The V end lost 5 bases, the J end lost 0 bases, and 10 bases lay between the germline ends. CDR3 size: 14 residues. Germline CDR1 and CDR2: MNHEY and SMNVEV (reference sequence). CDR3 sequence reads: CASSPRGTNYGYTF. CDR3 in DNA: TGTGCCAGCAGTCCCCGGGGGACTAACTATGGCTACACCTTC.

J is TRBJ2-7 and V is TRBV2; D is ambiguous. Per the germline V gene, CDR1 is SNHLY and CDR2 is FYNNEI. Trimming shortened V by 8 bases and J by 3 bases, and 11 bases separated the two germline ends. This CDR3 contains 12 residues. The CDR3, as DNA: TGTGCCAGCCTCGACTCACTCTACGAGCAGTACTTC. Encoded protein: CASLDSLYEQYF. The variable domain in full, completed from reference TRBV2 and TRBJ2-7, reads EPEVTQTPSHQVTQMGQEVILRCVPISNHLYFYWYRQILGQKVEFLVSFYNNEISEKSEIFDDQFSVERPDGSNFTLKIRSTKLEDSAMYFCASLDSLYEQYFGPGTRLTVT.

The V and J genes are TRBV18 and TRBJ2-2; possible D gene TRBD2, 6 bases. This CDR3 contains 16 residues. V lost 4 bases to trimming and J lost 2 bases, with 14 bases between them. Germline V gives CDR1 KGHSH, CDR2 LQKENI. The CDR3 region has the DNA TGTGCCAGCTCACGAGACGGGACTGGAAACACCGGGGAGCTGTTTTTT. Protein sequence: CASSRDGTGNTGELFF.

This sequence joins TRBV3-1 (or the pseudogene TRBV3-2) and TRBJ2-5, with D perhaps matching TRBD2 (6 bases). The germline V gene encodes CDR1 LGHDT and CDR2 YNNKEL (reference sequence). This CDR3 is built from 17 residues. Trimming took 0 bases from V and 4 from J, leaving 18 bases between them. CDR3 protein: CASSQDRGGGDGETQYF. The CDR3 bases are TGTGCCAGCAGCCAAGATCGTGGAGGCGGGGATGGAGAGACCCAGTACTTC.

A few counts support this clone. V is TRBV5-1 and J is TRBJ2-7; the match to TRBD1 covers 9 bases. Losses at the gene ends were 2 bases for V and 6 bases for J; bases not matched to a gene: 6. CDR1 is SGHRS, CDR2 YFSETQ, per germline. The CDR3 sequence is 14 residues long. The CDR3 reads CASSFQQGAGEQYF. CDR3 in DNA: TGCGCCAGCAGCTTTCAACAGGGGGCGGGCGAGCAGTACTTC.

This chain connects TRBV6-5 to TRBJ1-2; D is unresolved. V dropped 6 bases and J dropped 5 bases, with 10 bases sitting between them. The V gene's germline CDR1 is MNHEY and CDR2 SVGAGI. This CDR3 has 12 amino acids. This CDR3 is CASSPAGYGYTF. For the CDR3, the DNA is TGTGCCAGCAGCCCCGCAGGTTATGGCTACACCTTC.

Note on this clone: This CDR3 is also generated by other DNA sequences in the sample. The chain uses TRBV27 and TRBJ1-5; 8 bases line up with TRBD1. CDR3 length: 14 residues. V lost 3 bases, J lost 4 bases, and 2 bases stayed unmatched. The germline gives CDR1 MNHEY, CDR2 SMNVEV (reference sequence). CDR3 loop: CASSLGTGNQPQHF. The CDR3 DNA reads TGTGCCAGCAGTTTGGGGACAGGAAATCAGCCCCAGCATTTT.